What follows describes a single TCR beta chain. Its target is not known. V was pared by 4 bases and J by 0 bases, with 6 bases of the junction left unmatched. There are 15 residues in the CDR3. From germline, CDR1 is SGDLS and CDR2 YYNGEE. TCRdb re-derived calls from the reads in MiXCR, one entry per CDR3 protein. Of roughly 720,000 distinct CDR3 sequences listed, 35% were seen once; the top ten hold under 3%. This sample was taken from a study of T cell repertoires in cytomegalovirus infection. Study results and limitations: It was HLA-C-restricted CMV-specific TCR beta clonotypes that dominated the response ex vivo.

The sample consisted of PBMCs. This TCR derives from a human donor in good health (CMV status not recorded). Some clones in this sample may be carry-over from other donors' samples. The V and J genes are TRBV9 and TRBJ1-1; the match to TRBD1 covers 7 bases. CDR3 region: CASSSDRAMNTEAFF. The CDR3, as DNA: TGTGCCAGCAGCAGCGACAGGGCCATGAACACTGAAGCTTTCTTT.